A single T cell receptor beta chain is shown here with its context. The target antigen is unknown. The sample is drawn from a study of T cell responses to AZD1222 COVID-19 vaccine. Study-wide results and caveats: Among vaccine-associated CD4 TCRs, coverage spanned spike, with dominance at 160-218 and 743-854. All repertoire sampling was performed exclusively after the peak T cell response. The study identified only a handful of AZD1222 recipients as seropositive at baseline. In a largely white British group with more females than males, clonal diversity was possibly underestimated.

The assay was immunoSEQ multiplex PCR, and TCRdb's table has in-frame clones only and misses some. The table lists 150,000 to 200,000 clones, approximately 93% of them singletons. The receptor's source is an adult in good health. Material: peripheral blood, obtained on day 0 of AZD1222 vaccination.

CDR3 sequence: CASSRGDPGGSPLHF. The CDR3 region has the DNA TGTGCCAGTAGTCGGGGGGACCCTGGGGGTTCACCCCTCCACTTT. The chain combines TRBV19 with TRBJ1-6; a weak D match, TRBD1 (5 bases). CDR1 is LNHDA and CDR2 is SQIVND in the germline V gene (reference sequence). This CDR3 is built from 15 residues. Deletions cut 5 bases from V and 9 bases from J, with 17 bases between.